Shown below are 28 T cell receptor beta chains from a single sample sequenced in a study of metastatic and nonmetastatic thyroid tumors. The entire patient cohort was treatment-naive prior to thyroid surgery. TCRdb re-called the PCR reads through MiXCR. Of about 33,000 clones in the sample, about 17% were seen once. The sample taken for sequencing was blood. The source is a female donor with papillary thyroid cancer or a benign thyroid nodule (not recorded which). Some clones in this sample may be carry-over from other donors' samples.

V usage is TRBV6-1 and J usage is TRBJ2-7; 11 bases fit TRBD1. This CDR3 is built from 16 residues. V lost 1 base and J lost 6; bases outside the gene matches: 8. Germline V gene sequence: CDR1 MNHNS, CDR2 SASEGT. The CDR3 region has the DNA TGTGCCAGCAGTGAAGAAGAGGGGACAGGGGGAGGCGAGCAGTACTTC. It specifies CASSEEEGTGGGEQYF.

This clone came up many times. The CDR3 loop is CSVGENTEAFF. In nucleotides, the CDR3 is TGCAGCGTTGGCGAGAACACTGAAGCTTTCTTT. The chain carries TRBV29-1 and TRBJ1-1; D is unresolved. There are 11 residues in the CDR3. Per the germline V gene, CDR1 is SQVTM and CDR2 is ANQGSEA. V was shortened by 4 bases and J by 1 base, with 4 bases between the two germline ends.

There are a few counts of this clone. This CDR3 is also generated by other DNA sequences in the sample. The gene calls are TRBV6-1 and TRBJ1-2; D is unresolved. In germline, CDR1 is MNHNS, CDR2 SASEGT. CDR3 size: 16 residues. Deletions cut 6 bases from V and 0 bases from J, with 17 bases between. The CDR3 loop is CASSRRVATANYGYTF. DNA of the CDR3: TGTGCCAGCAGCCGTCGAGTAGCGACCGCTAACTATGGCTACACCTTC.

This clone was counted at least ten times. This chain's CDR3 is CASSLPLTSGSADTQYF. The CDR3 DNA follows: TGTGCCAGCAGCTTACCCCTGACTAGCGGGAGTGCAGATACGCAGTATTTT. This rearrangement joins TRBV7-2 to TRBJ2-3; 12 bases are shared with TRBD2. Germline V gene sequence: CDR1 SGHTA, CDR2 FQGNSA. The CDR3 is 17 amino acids. The trim removed 2 bases at V and 4 bases at J, leaving 7 bases unmatched.

By sample fraction, this clone is medium-sized. The V call is TRBV6-5, the J call TRBJ1-1; 9 bases line up with TRBD1. The junction had 4 bases not matched to a gene; V was cut back by 2 bases and J by 0 bases. Germline CDR1 is MNHEY and CDR2 is SVGAGI. The CDR3 totals 16 residues. In DNA form, the CDR3 reads TGTGCCAGCAGTTACCAACGGACAGGGGTGAACACTGAAGCTTTCTTT. The encoded protein is CASSYQRTGVNTEAFF.

This chain joins TRBV4-2 and TRBJ2-7, with TRBD2 matching 9 bases. The length of the CDR3 is 16 residues. Trimming cost V 0 bases and J 0 bases; bases outside gene matches: 3. From germline, CDR1 is LGHNA and CDR2 YNFKEQ. CDR3 protein: CASSQDDSGSSYEQYF. CDR3 DNA sequence: TGTGCCAGCAGCCAAGATGATAGCGGGAGCTCCTACGAGCAGTACTTC.

This clone was detected many times. The gene calls are TRBV18 and TRBJ2-7, with 7 positions matching TRBD1. This CDR3 has 15 amino acids. CDR1 KGHSH and CDR2 LQKENI come from the germline V gene. V shed 2 bases and J 0 bases; nucleotides not matched to a gene: 4. DNA of the CDR3: TGTGCCAGCTCACCATGGACAGGTCTCTCCTACGAGCAGTACTTC. Its translation is CASSPWTGLSYEQYF.

This clone was seen a handful of times. Germline is not matched at one junction end, which may reflect a read error. CDR3 sequence: CSSSLAGIRRGETQYF. The CDR3 nucleotides are TGCTCCAGCAGCCTGGCGGGAATCCGACGTGGGGAGACCCAGTACTTC. The J gene is TRBJ2-5, the V gene TRBV5-1; possibly TRBD2 for D (6 bases). From germline, CDR1 is SGHRS and CDR2 YFSETQ. This CDR3 is 16 amino acids long.

This clone was picked up a small number of times. The gene calls are TRBV6-1 and TRBJ1-5; TRBD1 agrees at 7 bases. The CDR3 totals 16 residues. Germline CDR1 MNHNS, CDR2 SASEGT. Trimming cost V 5 bases and J 10 bases; bases outside gene matches: 17. The CDR3 DNA follows: TGTGCCAGCAGTCACGGGGAGGGGGCTTACTCGCTACCCCAGCATTTT. This sequence encodes CASSHGEGAYSLPQHF.

Ten or more counts support this clone. The J gene is TRBJ2-7, the V gene TRBV27, with D possibly matching TRBD2 (5 bases). Trimming shortened V by 6 bases and J by 2 bases, and 14 bases separated the two germline ends. CDR1 and CDR2 from the germline V gene are MNHEY and SMNVEV (reference sequence). This CDR3 is 14 amino acids long. The CDR3 loop is CASRARDFPYEQYF. The CDR3, as DNA: TGTGCCAGCAGAGCCCGGGATTTCCCCTACGAGCAGTACTTC.

This clone was counted ten times or more. A clone one base away is much larger, so this may be a read error. J is TRBJ2-1 and V is TRBV30, with a tentative D call TRBD2 (6 bases). The CDR3 is 14 amino acids. Germline V gives CDR1 GTSNPN, CDR2 SVGIG (reference sequence). Trimming stripped 4 bases from V and 8 bases from J, with 18 bases between. The chain's CDR3 is CAWMGGRGVDEQFF. CDR3 coding DNA: TGTGCCTGGATGGGGGGACGGGGTGTCGATGAGCAGTTCTTC.

Ten or more counts support this clone. The chain combines TRBV5-6 with TRBJ2-5, with TRBD2 identical over 13 bases. V lost 4 bases to trimming and J lost 5 bases; unmatched junction nucleotides: 5. This CDR3 spans 15 amino acids. Germline CDR1 is SGHDT and CDR2 is YYEEEE. The CDR3 region has the DNA TGTGCCAGCAGCCGGACTAGCGGGGGTTGGGAGACCCAGTACTTC. Its translation is CASSRTSGGWETQYF.

This clone came up many times. This chain joins TRBV11-3 and TRBJ2-1; 10 bases are a match to TRBD1. The V segment lost 5 bases and the J segment 7 bases; nucleotides outside the gene matches: 5. From germline, CDR1 is SGHNT and CDR2 YENEEA. The CDR3 extends over 14 amino acids. The CDR3 coding sequence is TGTGCCAGCAGCGTAGGGACAGGGGCTAATGAGCAGTTCTTC. Its translation is CASSVGTGANEQFF.

This clone has ten or more counts. The chain combines TRBV11-2 with TRBJ2-7; 8 positions agree with TRBD1. This CDR3 contains 16 residues. The V gene's germline CDR1 is SGHAT and CDR2 FQNNGV. The trim removed 2 bases at V and 1 base at J, leaving 7 bases unmatched. CDR3 in DNA: TGTGCCAGCAGCTTAATCGCAGGGGGCTCTTCCTACGAGCAGTACTTC. It is translated as CASSLIAGGSSYEQYF.

Note on this clone: This may stem from a read error, because a much larger clone lies one nucleotide away. Other DNA sequences in this sample translate to the same CDR3. This chain joins TRBV4-2 and TRBJ2-3; perhaps TRBD2 as D (6 bases). CDR3 length equals 20 residues. V lost 3 bases and J 2 bases, leaving 27 bases between the germline ends. Per germline, CDR1 LGHNA and CDR2 YNFKEQ. CDR3 sequence reads: CASSHAGLARRRWVTDTQYF. As DNA, the CDR3 is TGTGCCAGCAGCCATGCTGGGCTAGCGCGACGGAGATGGGTCACAGATACGCAGTATTTT.

This clone was detected many times. The chain recombines TRBV20-1 with TRBJ2-4; 10 bases align to TRBD2. Trimming cost V 6 bases and J 9 bases; bases outside gene matches: 14. CDR1 and CDR2 from the germline V gene are DFQATT and SNEGSKA (reference sequence). The length of the CDR3 is 15 residues. The CDR3 sequence is CSAPHSGRPQGIQYF. CDR3 nucleotide sequence: TGCAGTGCCCCCCATAGCGGGAGGCCCCAGGGCATTCAGTACTTC.

This clone appeared many times. This chain connects TRBV11-2 to TRBJ1-1; 7 bases are a match to TRBD1. With V trimmed by 1 base and J by 8 bases, 7 bases remained unmatched. The length of the CDR3 is 14 residues. CDR1 and CDR2 (germline): SGHAT, FQNNGV. CDR3 sequence: CASSLGLQGTEAFF. The CDR3 DNA reads as TGTGCCAGCAGCTTAGGCCTACAGGGGACGGAAGCTTTCTTT.

As to this clone: The CDR3 end shows no conserved phenylalanine or tryptophan, and so a read error is likely. V gene TRBV25-1 combines with J gene TRBJ1-1, with no clear D. V was cut by 10 bases and J by 1 base, with 7 bases left in between. In germline, CDR1 is MGHDK, CDR2 SYGVNS. The CDR3 has 11 amino acids. CDR3 bases: TGTGCCACCTTGAGGAACACTGAAGCTTTCTTA. It codes for CATLRNTEAFL.

The CDR3 DNA is TGTGCCCTGAGTCGCCAAATGAACACTGAAGCTTTCTTT. It encodes CALSRQMNTEAFF. J is TRBJ1-1 and V is TRBV30; D not resolved. The CDR3 extends over 13 amino acids. Germline CDR1 GTSNPN, CDR2 SVGIG (reference sequence). With 8 bases removed from V and 0 bases from J, the gap between germline ends came to 13 bases.

This clone is medium-sized (0.01 to 0.1%). The chain carries TRBV28 and TRBJ2-7, with a possible D match to TRBD1 (6 bases). The germline V gene has CDR1 MDHEN and CDR2 SYDVKM. V lost 6 bases and J lost 3, with 9 bases in between. This CDR3 has 12 amino acids. As DNA, the CDR3 is TGTGCCAGCAGACAGGGTGACTACGAGCAGTACTTC. It yields the protein CASRQGDYEQYF.

This clone rates as medium-sized. V usage is TRBV28 and J usage is TRBJ2-7; no reliable D call. Germline V gene data show CDR1 as MDHEN and CDR2 as SYDVKM. The ends were cut back, 4 bases at V and 1 base at J, with 11 bases in the middle. This CDR3 is built from 14 residues. The CDR3 loop is CASSSIDISYEQYF. Here the CDR3 DNA reads TGTGCCAGCAGTTCCATCGACATTTCCTACGAGCAGTACTTC. The whole variable domain, filled in from reference TRBV28 and TRBJ2-7, reads DVKVTQSSRYLVKRTGEKVFLECVQDMDHENMFWYRQDPGLGLRLIYFSYDVKMKEKGDIPEGYSVSREKKERFSLILESASTNQTSMYLCASSSIDISYEQYFGPGTRLTVT.

Many counts were recorded for this clone. This chain connects TRBV5-4 to TRBJ1-1; tentatively, D is TRBD1 (6 bases). Trimming cost V 3 bases and J 3 bases, with 21 bases left between them. This CDR3 spans 17 amino acids. The germline CDR1 and CDR2 sequences are SGHNT and YYREEE (reference sequence). Here the CDR3 DNA reads TGTGCCAGCAGCTCCACTCGGACAGCTCGGGCGGACACTGAAGCTTTCTTT. The encoded protein is CASSSTRTARADTEAFF.

This clone was picked up many times. In DNA form, the CDR3 reads TGTGCCAGCAGTGGTGGGGGGTCCAATCAGCCCCAGCATTTT. Encoded protein: CASSGGGSNQPQHF. The chain combines TRBV6-1 with TRBJ1-5, with D tentatively TRBD1 (5 bases). There are 14 residues in the CDR3. Trimming shortened V by 4 bases and J by 3 bases, and 10 bases separated the two germline ends. CDR1 MNHNS and CDR2 SASEGT come from the germline V gene.

This clone ranks as medium-sized. The chain has TRBV6-1 and TRBJ1-3; weak D call: TRBD1 (6 bases). CDR1 is MNHNS and CDR2 is SASEGT in the germline V gene. The CDR3 covers 16 residues. V was shortened by 5 bases and J by 0 bases, with 14 bases between the two germline ends. The CDR3 bases are TGTGCCAGCAGTAACCGAGGACAGATCTCTGGAAACACCATATATTTT. It specifies CASSNRGQISGNTIYF.

The sample holds many counts of this clone. This sequence joins TRBV6-1 and TRBJ1-3; perhaps TRBD1 as D (5 bases). Germline CDR1 MNHNS, CDR2 SASEGT. V lost 6 bases to trimming and J lost 0 bases, with 15 bases between them. This CDR3 has 16 amino acids. The CDR3 DNA reads as TGTGCCAGCAGGATGAAAGGGGAGAACTCTGGAAACACCATATATTTT. Protein: CASRMKGENSGNTIYF.

This clone was counted ten times or more. The chain has TRBV30 and TRBJ2-3; 9 bases are a match to TRBD2. Germline V gene data show CDR1 as GTSNPN and CDR2 as SVGIG (reference sequence). J gave up 4 bases and V 4 bases, and 3 bases lay outside the gene matches. This CDR3 contains 13 residues. CDR3 DNA sequence: TGTGCCTGGAATAGCGGGAGTTCAGATACGCAGTATTTT. This sequence encodes CAWNSGSSDTQYF. Looking up the rest from reference TRBV30 and TRBJ2-3 gives the full variable domain: SQTIHQWPATLVQPVGSPLSLECTVEGTSNPNLYWYRQAAGRGLQLLFYSVGIGQISSEVPQNLSASRPQDRQFILSSKKLLLSDSGFYLCAWNSGSSDTQYFGPGTRLTVL.

This clone was recorded only once. The rearrangement uses TRBV4-1 and TRBJ2-7; 7 positions match TRBD2. The CDR3 is 15 amino acids. The ends lost 3 bases at V and 3 bases at J; junction bases unmatched: 8. In germline, CDR1 is MGHRA, CDR2 YSYEKL. The CDR3 loop reads CASSQPASGGYEQYF. Written as DNA, the CDR3 is TGCGCCAGCAGCCAGCCGGCTAGCGGTGGCTACGAGCAGTACTTC.

This clone occurred a few times. The junction does not match germline at one end; this may be a read error. This sample also contains other DNA sequences that code for the same CDR3. The V and J genes are TRBV27 and TRBJ1-2, with 7 positions matching TRBD1. The CDR3 has 16 amino acids. The V gene's germline CDR1 is MNHEY and CDR2 SMNVEV (reference sequence). The CDR3 spells CASSGGVAGTAYGYTF. The DNA for the CDR3 is TGTGCCAGCAGTGGGGGGGTAGCGGGGACAGCTTATGGCTACACATTC.